These 10 T cell receptor beta chains were all obtained from the same sample, sequenced in a study of blood T cell repertoires in COVID-19. The table came from immunoSEQ multiplex PCR; TCRdb's copy has only in-frame clones and leaves some out. The data show under 350,000 clones, approximately 88% seen once. What was sequenced was peripheral blood. The receptor source for this set is a man aged 50 or older with acute or convalescent COVID-19.

This chain joins TRBV7-9 and TRBJ1-1, with 10 bases fitting TRBD1. The CDR3 has 15 amino acids. Trimming at V came to 5 bases and at J to 6 bases, leaving 9 bases not matched to a gene. Germline loops: CDR1 SEHNR, CDR2 FQNEAQ (reference sequence). This CDR3 reads CASSLEGTGAAEAFF. CDR3 in DNA: TGTGCCAGCAGCCTAGAGGGGACAGGGGCCGCTGAAGCTTTCTTT.

The chain has TRBV15 and TRBJ2-3, with TRBD1 as a possible D gene (5 bases). Germline CDR1 and CDR2: LNHNV and YYDKDF (reference sequence). This CDR3 has 13 amino acids. Trimming shortened V by 11 bases and J by 4 bases, and 16 bases separated the two germline ends. The CDR3 coding sequence is TGTGCCTCCACCGTCCAGGGATCAGATACGCAGTATTTT. It is translated as CASTVQGSDTQYF. The full variable domain, completed using reference TRBV15 and TRBJ2-3, is DAMVIQNPRYQVTQFGKPVTLSCSQTLNHNVMYWYQQKSSQAPKLLFHYYDKDFNNEADTPDNFQSRRPNTSFCFLDIRSPGLGDTAMYLCASTVQGSDTQYFGPGTRLTVL.

This chain connects TRBV5-1 to TRBJ2-2, with a weak D call TRBD1 (6 bases). CDR3 length: 15 amino acids. Germline loops: CDR1 SGHRS, CDR2 YFSETQ. V gave up 1 base and J gave up 5 bases, with 12 bases separating them. The CDR3 sequence: CASSLPGQFTGELFF. In DNA form, the CDR3 reads TGCGCCAGCAGCTTGCCCGGACAGTTTACCGGGGAGCTGTTTTTT.

The CDR3 DNA reads as TGCGCCAGCAGCTTGGCCCGGGGGTCTAGCGGGGGAGATGAGCAGTTCTTC. Its protein product is CASSLARGSSGGDEQFF. The chain uses TRBV5-1 and TRBJ2-1; TRBD2 aligns across 10 bases. J was trimmed by 8 bases and V by 0 bases; bases with no gene match: 11. This CDR3 comprises 17 residues. Per germline, CDR1 SGHRS and CDR2 YFSETQ. Complete variable domain (other parts from reference TRBV5-1 and TRBJ2-1): KAGVTQTPRYLIKTRGQQVTLSCSPISGHRSVSWYQQTPGQGLQFLFEYFSETQRNKGNFPGRFSGRQFSNSRSEMNVSTLELGDSALYLCASSLARGSSGGDEQFFGPGTRLTVL.

This clone was recorded once. This chain links TRBV5-4 with TRBJ1-2; 8 bases are a match to TRBD1. Germline loops: CDR1 SGHNT, CDR2 YYREEE (reference sequence). V dropped 0 bases and J dropped 6; count of bases not matched to a gene: 7. This CDR3 has 15 residues. CDR3 region: CASSLGQGNLDGYTF. The CDR3 DNA follows: TGTGCCAGCAGCTTGGGACAGGGGAACCTCGATGGCTACACCTTC.

This clone turned up a few times. The genes are TRBV27 and TRBJ1-5, with D maybe TRBD1 (6 bases). Per germline, CDR1 MNHEY and CDR2 SMNVEV (reference sequence). The CDR3 runs to 18 residues. Trimming pared 3 bases from V and 7 bases from J, leaving 25 bases between. CDR3 in DNA: TGTGCCAGCAGTTTCCAAACAGGGAAGGAGCCACTGACGCAGCCCCAGCATTTT. It specifies CASSFQTGKEPLTQPQHF.

This chain links TRBV4-1 with TRBJ2-1; 13 nucleotides match TRBD2. Per the germline V gene, CDR1 is MGHRA and CDR2 is YSYEKL. This CDR3 spans 18 amino acids. Unmatched junction bases numbered 14, after V lost 4 bases and J lost 8 bases. The chain's CDR3 is CASSPTGTSGAYVDEQFF. Here the CDR3 DNA reads TGCGCCAGCAGCCCCACCGGGACTAGCGGGGCCTATGTCGATGAGCAGTTCTTC.

V usage is TRBV11-1 and J usage is TRBJ2-6; D not resolved. The germline V gene has CDR1 SGHAT and CDR2 FQDESV (reference sequence). This CDR3 has 14 amino acids. Trimming removed 8 bases at V and 0 bases at J, with 8 bases between. The CDR3 coding sequence is TGTGCCAGCCGCCCGGTCTCTGGGGCCAACGTCCTGACTTTC. It translates to CASRPVSGANVLTF. The full variable domain, completed using reference TRBV11-1 and TRBJ2-6, is EAEVAQSPRYKITEKSQAVAFWCDPISGHATLYWYRQILGQGPELLVQFQDESVVDDSQLPKDRFSAERLKGVDSTLKIQPAELGDSAMYLCASRPVSGANVLTFGAGSRLTVL.

This chain connects TRBV7-9 to TRBJ2-3, with 11 bases aligning to TRBD2. The CDR3 covers 15 residues. CDR1 is SEHNR and CDR2 is FQNEAQ in the germline V gene (reference sequence). Unmatched junction bases numbered 8, after V lost 6 bases and J lost 6 bases. The CDR3, as DNA: TGTGCCAGCAGGACGGGACTAGCGGAGGCGGATACGCAGTATTTT. Amino acids: CASRTGLAEADTQYF.

The count of this clone is one. The V call is TRBV5-6, the J call TRBJ1-2; D is ambiguous. V was trimmed by 3 bases and J by 4 bases, leaving 13 bases between them. The CDR3 consists of 14 residues. CDR1 and CDR2 from the germline V gene are SGHDT and YYEEEE. CDR3 DNA sequence: TGTGCCAGCAGCTCGAACTGGCGGGCCTATGGCTACACCTTC. Its translation: CASSSNWRAYGYTF.